The clone carrying this TCR beta chain was found many times. Its antigen is not known. The record originates from a study of T cell repertoires in cytomegalovirus infection. Overall study context: An indication of both CMV infection and matching HLA type came from public TCR beta signatures. Study-level findings and limits: CMV carriers with the relevant HLA were identified by cumulative public TCR beta family frequency.

Germline V gives CDR1 SGHTA, CDR2 FQGNSA. Between the trimmed V and J ends, which lost 7 bases and 4 bases, there was a span of 20 bases. The CDR3 loop spans 15 amino acids. Each CDR3 protein is one row after TCRdb ran MiXCR on the reads. The sample yields about 740,000 distinct CDR3 sequences, roughly a third seen once. This specimen was cultured PBMCs, taken from culture after CMV antigen stimulation. The TCR comes from a human donor in good health (CMV status not recorded). Some clones in this sample may be carry-over from other donors' samples. V and J are TRBV7-2 and TRBJ2-7; perhaps TRBD1 as D (8 bases). DNA of the CDR3: TGTGCCAGCACCATAACAGGGGGGGGACCATACGAGCAGTACTTC. Protein sequence: CASTITGGGPYEQYF. The variable domain in full, with the rest retrieved from reference TRBV7-2 and TRBJ2-7, is GAGVSQSPSNKVTEKGKDVELRCDPISGHTALYWYRQSLGQGLEFLIYFQGNSAPDKSGLPSDRFSAERTGGSVSTLTIQRTQQEDSAVYLCASTITGGGPYEQYFGPGTRLTVT.